The next 2 T cell receptor beta chains were all read from a single sample in a study of OX40 agonist ivuxolimab in advanced cancers. Generated by immunoSEQ multiplex PCR, the TCRdb table keeps only in-frame clones and is missing some. In the table there are around 90,000 clones, 91% of which are singletons. The starting material was CD4+ or CD8+ T cells sorted from blood, obtained in a trial of the OX40 agonist ivuxolimab. These TCRs come from an adult with an advanced solid tumor such as melanoma, head and neck, liver or kidney cancer.

The chain employs TRBV4-1 and TRBJ2-1; 10 bases align to TRBD2. The germline V gene encodes CDR1 MGHRA and CDR2 YSYEKL. This CDR3 comprises 17 residues. J gave up 3 bases and V 1 base, and 6 bases lay outside the gene matches. The CDR3, as DNA: TGCGCCAGCAGCCAAGCTCTAGCGGGAGAGGTCTACAATGAGCAGTTCTTC. This translates into CASSQALAGEVYNEQFF.

The J gene is TRBJ1-2, the V gene TRBV6-5; TRBD1 agrees at 7 bases. The CDR3 consists of 14 residues. The V and J ends lost 7 bases and 5 bases, in that order; junction bases with no gene match: 10. Germline V gene sequence: CDR1 MNHEY, CDR2 SVGAGI. The CDR3 coding sequence is TGTGCCAGCACACGTTCGCAGGGGGGTTATGGCTACACCTTC. Encoded protein: CASTRSQGGYGYTF.